Reported below is one T cell receptor (beta chain). What it binds is unknown. This record belongs to a study of OX40 agonist ivuxolimab in advanced cancers. On the study more broadly: Antecedent anti-PD-1, anti-PD-L1 or anti-CTLA-4 therapy was permissible, with roughly 36% having received some. Study findings and constraints: Clonal expansion among partial responders at 0.1-3.0 mg/kg ranked near the lowest.

TCRdb's table, derived via immunoSEQ multiplex PCR, lists solely in-frame clones and lacks some. The sample has approximately 55,000 clones, 87% seen once. Germline V gene lookup returns CDR1 SGHNT and CDR2 YYREEE (reference sequence). The CDR3 is 15 amino acids. The V end was cut by 3 bases, the J end by 1 base, with 10 bases between. This TCR came from an adult with an advanced solid tumor such as melanoma, head and neck, liver or kidney cancer. Sequencing was performed on CD4+ or CD8+ T cells sorted from blood, taken in a trial of the OX40 agonist ivuxolimab. The rearrangement uses TRBV5-4 and TRBJ2-2; no clear D gene. DNA for the CDR3: TGTGCCAGCAGCTATCCCAGCGAGAACACCGGGGAGCTGTTTTTT. Amino acid sequence: CASSYPSENTGELFF.